Following are 2 T cell receptor beta chains from one sample sequenced in a study of CD8 T cells in ankylosing spondylitis. These receptors are not linked to any known antigen. Study-level results: A TCR beta motif made of several highly homologous variants seemed typical of ankylosing spondylitis blood.

Each CDR3 protein gets one entry after TCRdb re-called the 5' RACE reads with MiXCR. The sample lists about 390,000 distinct CDR3 sequences, around 24% seen once, with around 16% in the top ten. Material: blood, either unsorted or a sorted T cell fraction (not recorded which). The receptors derive from a male donor with ankylosing spondylitis.

This clonotype was recorded a few times. This rearrangement joins TRBV20-1 to TRBJ1-1; D perhaps matches TRBD1 (6 bases). CDR1 is DFQATT and CDR2 is SNEGSKA in the germline V gene (reference sequence). V gave up 0 bases and J gave up 0 bases, with 11 bases separating them. The CDR3 is made up of 15 amino acids. The CDR3 sequence is CSARDGGRLNTEAFF. Here the CDR3 DNA reads TGCAGTGCTAGAGACGGGGGCCGATTGAACACTGAAGCTTTCTTT.

V and J are TRBV12-3 or TRBV12-4 and TRBJ1-1, with D unclear. Deletions cut 7 bases from V and 1 base from J, with 13 bases between. The length of the CDR3 is 14 residues. In nucleotides, the CDR3 is TGTGCCAGCACTCCCGGCGGTTGGAACACTGAAGCTTTCTTT. Translation: CASTPGGWNTEAFF.